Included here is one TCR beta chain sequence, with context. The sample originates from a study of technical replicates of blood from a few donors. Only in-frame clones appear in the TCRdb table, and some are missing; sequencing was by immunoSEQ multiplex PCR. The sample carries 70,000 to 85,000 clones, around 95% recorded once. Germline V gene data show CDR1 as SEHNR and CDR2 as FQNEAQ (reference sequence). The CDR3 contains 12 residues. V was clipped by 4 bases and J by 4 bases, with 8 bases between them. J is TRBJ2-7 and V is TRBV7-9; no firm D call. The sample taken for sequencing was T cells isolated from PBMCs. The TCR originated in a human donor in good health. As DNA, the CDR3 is TGTGCCAGCAGCTCGGTACGATACGAGCAGTACTTC. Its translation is CASSSVRYEQYF.